Listed here are 27 T cell receptor beta chains from one sample, sequenced in a study of T cell clonotyping in hematopoietic cell transplantation. Time point meaning: recipient sample about 28 days before transplant, after cytoreduction. The table came from immunoSEQ multiplex PCR; TCRdb's copy has only in-frame clones and leaves some out. This table has 6,500 or so clones, about 97% appearing once. Material: peripheral blood mononuclear cells, obtained before stem cell transplant. These receptors originate from a man between 70 and 80 years old with acute myeloid leukemia. Some clones in this sample may be carry-over from other donors' samples.

This chain connects TRBV19 to TRBJ2-6; possible D gene TRBD1, 7 bases. Trimming pared 3 bases from V and 2 bases from J, leaving 14 bases between. The CDR3 extends over 17 amino acids. Germline-derived CDR1 and CDR2 are LNHDA and SQIVND (reference sequence). CDR3 nucleotides: TGTGCCAGTAGTATCACCTCAGGGGGGCCTGGGGCCAACGTCCTGACTTTC. It is translated as CASSITSGGPGANVLTF.

V gene TRBV7-3 combines with J gene TRBJ2-2, with 7 positions matching TRBD2. Germline V gives CDR1 SGHTA, CDR2 FQGTGA. With V trimmed by 1 base and J by 7 bases, 6 bases remained unmatched. The CDR3 covers 15 residues. The DNA for the CDR3 is TGTGCCAGCAGCTTAATTGCGGGAGTAAACGGGGAGCTGTTTTTT. Translation gives CASSLIAGVNGELFF.

The rearrangement joins TRBV28 to TRBJ1-3, with D hard to call. The V gene's germline CDR1 is MDHEN and CDR2 SYDVKM. The length of the CDR3 is 15 residues. Trimming removed 1 base at V and 3 bases at J, with 10 bases between. CDR3 amino acids: CASSLLSNLGNTIYF. CDR3 in DNA: TGTGCCAGCAGTTTATTGTCCAATCTTGGAAACACCATATATTTT.

The CDR3 DNA reads TGTGCCAGCAGCTTGGATAGGACAAGTAATTCACCCCTCCACTTT. Translating it yields CASSLDRTSNSPLHF. This chain connects TRBV5-4 to TRBJ1-6; TRBD1 is a possible D gene (5 bases). The germline V gene has CDR1 SGHNT and CDR2 YYREEE (reference sequence). Trimming took off 0 bases at V and 6 bases at J, with 10 bases between the two ends. The CDR3 has 15 amino acids.

This chain joins TRBV6-5 and TRBJ1-1; D not resolved. This CDR3 region has 12 residues. Deletions cut 2 bases from V and 2 bases from J, with 3 bases between. CDR1 and CDR2 from the germline V gene are MNHEY and SVGAGI. The CDR3 here is CASSYPNTEAFF. The CDR3 DNA reads TGTGCCAGCAGTTACCCAAACACTGAAGCTTTCTTT.

The chain links TRBV7-2 to TRBJ2-5; a possible D gene is TRBD1 (6 bases). The CDR3 covers 14 residues. V lost 0 bases, J lost 8 bases, and 13 bases lay in between. The germline CDR1 and CDR2 sequences are SGHTA and FQGNSA. The CDR3 region is CASSLAGQRGTQYF. CDR3 sequence (DNA): TGTGCCAGCAGCTTAGCCGGACAGAGGGGCACCCAGTACTTC. The whole variable domain, filled in from reference TRBV7-2 and TRBJ2-5, reads GAGVSQSPSNKVTEKGKDVELRCDPISGHTALYWYRQSLGQGLEFLIYFQGNSAPDKSGLPSDRFSAERTGGSVSTLTIQRTQQEDSAVYLCASSLAGQRGTQYFGPGTRLLVL.

The chain is built from TRBV10-3 and TRBJ1-3; D unresolved. The V end lost 1 base, the J end lost 0 bases, and 10 bases lay between the germline ends. In germline, CDR1 is ENHRY, CDR2 SYGVKD. The CDR3 covers 16 residues. As DNA, the CDR3 is TGTGCCATCAGTGAGTTCGCCGTTTACTCTGGAAACACCATATATTTT. Its translation: CAISEFAVYSGNTIYF.

This clone was counted once. The V gene is TRBV6-5, the J gene TRBJ2-7; D may be TRBD2 (6 bases). V was cut by 2 bases and J by 1 base, with 9 bases left in between. Germline CDR1 and CDR2: MNHEY and SVGAGI. CDR3 size: 14 residues. The CDR3 bases are TGTGCCAGCAGTTACGAGACTAGTTCCTACGAGCAGTACTTC. Translated, it gives CASSYETSSYEQYF.

The J gene is TRBJ2-1, the V gene TRBV2; perhaps TRBD2 as D (6 bases). The CDR3 runs to 14 residues. The germline CDR1 and CDR2 sequences are SNHLY and FYNNEI. V was trimmed by 5 bases and J by 9 bases, leaving 17 bases between them. The CDR3 is CASSHGGYSIEQFF. Here the CDR3 DNA reads TGTGCCAGCAGTCATGGGGGGTATAGCATTGAGCAGTTCTTC.

The chain links TRBV29-1 to TRBJ1-5; 9 bases match TRBD1. Germline CDR1 SQVTM, CDR2 ANQGSEA. The CDR3 is 14 residues long. The J segment lost 7 bases and the V segment lost 5 bases, leaving 9 bases of the junction unmatched. The CDR3 coding sequence is TGCAGCGTTCATGACAGGGGGTCGGGGCAGCCCCAGCATTTT. Residues: CSVHDRGSGQPQHF.

This clone is categorized as hyperexpanded. The gene calls are TRBV6-6 and TRBJ1-1, with 8 nucleotides matching TRBD1. Germline CDR1 reads MNHNY; CDR2 reads SVGAGI (reference sequence). This CDR3 has 15 amino acids. Trimming took 2 bases from V and 0 from J; bases not matched to a gene: 2. The CDR3 DNA sequence: TGTGCCAGCAGTTACGACAGGGGAATGAACACTGAAGCTTTCTTT. This sequence encodes CASSYDRGMNTEAFF.

The rearrangement uses TRBV7-9 and TRBJ1-1; D is possibly TRBD1 (6 bases). The CDR3 sequence is 14 residues long. Germline V gene data show CDR1 as SEHNR and CDR2 as FQNEAQ (reference sequence). V was pared by 3 bases and J by 0 bases, with 8 bases between. This chain's CDR3 is CASSFGGLNTEAFF. CDR3 sequence (DNA): TGTGCCAGCAGCTTTGGGGGCTTGAACACTGAAGCTTTCTTT.

V gene TRBV28 combines with J gene TRBJ2-5; 7 bases map to TRBD1. Germline CDR1 is MDHEN and CDR2 is SYDVKM. Trimming cost V 4 bases and J 1 base; bases outside gene matches: 3. There are 14 residues in the CDR3. CDR3 region: CASSYDRAQETQYF. CDR3 DNA sequence: TGTGCCAGCAGTTATGACAGGGCCCAAGAGACCCAGTACTTC.

This chain links TRBV6-5 with TRBJ2-6; no definite D call. This CDR3 is built from 15 residues. V lost 6 bases to trimming and J lost 2 bases, with 11 bases between them. Per the germline V gene, CDR1 is MNHEY and CDR2 is SVGAGI. This CDR3 is CASSLLGAGANVLTF. In DNA, the CDR3 is TGTGCCAGCAGCCTCCTTGGCGCTGGGGCCAACGTCCTGACTTTC.

V is TRBV19 and J is TRBJ2-7, with D unclear. V dropped 5 bases and J dropped 0 bases, with 11 bases sitting between them. The CDR3 is made up of 14 amino acids. Germline V lookup: CDR1 LNHDA, CDR2 SQIVND (reference sequence). For the CDR3, the DNA is TGTGCCAGTAGTTGGCAGCCCAACTCCTACGAGCAGTACTTC. Protein: CASSWQPNSYEQYF.

This clone was observed a single time. The V and J genes are TRBV6-1 and TRBJ1-5; D uncertain. Germline V lookup: CDR1 MNHNS, CDR2 SASEGT. V was clipped by 5 bases and J by 4 bases, with 6 bases between them. This CDR3 has 12 amino acids. The CDR3 nucleotides read TGTGCCAGCAGTCTTGATAATCAGCCCCAGCATTTT. Protein sequence: CASSLDNQPQHF.

The chain carries TRBV7-9 and TRBJ2-7; TRBD1 might be the D (6 bases). Germline lookup yields CDR1 SEHNR and CDR2 FQNEAQ (reference sequence). The CDR3 loop spans 14 amino acids. V dropped 3 bases and J dropped 2 bases, with 11 bases sitting between them. CDR3 sequence: CASSFRDNTYEQYF. CDR3 bases: TGTGCCAGCAGCTTCCGGGACAACACCTACGAGCAGTACTTC.

This chain uses TRBV4-3 with TRBJ2-6; TRBD1 agrees at 8 bases. Germline-derived CDR1 and CDR2 are LGHNA and YSLEER. This CDR3 spans 18 amino acids. J gave up 2 bases and V 0 bases, and 6 bases lay outside the gene matches. CDR3: CASSQDGTGNPGANVLTF. The CDR3, as DNA: TGCGCCAGCAGCCAAGATGGGACAGGTAACCCTGGGGCCAACGTCCTGACTTTC.

The chain recombines TRBV11-3 with TRBJ2-7; no clear D. Trimming took 1 base from V and 9 from J, leaving 7 bases between them. The germline V gene encodes CDR1 SGHNT and CDR2 YENEEA. The CDR3 sequence is 11 residues long. Here the CDR3 reads CASSLGGRQYF. In DNA, the CDR3 is TGTGCCAGCAGCTTAGGAGGACGGCAGTACTTC.

This clone came up once. The chain joins TRBV27 to TRBJ2-3, with D possibly TRBD1 on 6 matching bases. Trimming took off 1 base at V and 5 bases at J, with 13 bases between the two ends. In germline, CDR1 is MNHEY, CDR2 SMNVEV (reference sequence). The length of the CDR3 is 15 residues. The CDR3 DNA is TGTGCCAGCAGTTTATGGAGCACAGGGAAAGATACGCAGTATTTT. It is translated as CASSLWSTGKDTQYF.

This chain connects TRBV30 to TRBJ1-2; 9 bases fit TRBD1. Per the germline V gene, CDR1 is GTSNPN and CDR2 is SVGIG (reference sequence). The V gene end was trimmed by 2 bases and the J gene end by 4 bases; junction bases not matched to a gene: 5. The length of the CDR3 is 14 residues. This CDR3 is CAWSPNRGLYGYTF. CDR3 nucleotides: TGTGCCTGGAGTCCTAACAGGGGGCTCTATGGCTACACCTTC.

The CDR3 nucleotides are TGTGCTAGTGGTTTTTTGCGAACAGGGGCCGATGAGCAGTTCTTC. Translating gives CASGFLRTGADEQFF. The V call is TRBV12-5, the J call TRBJ2-1, with TRBD1 matching 7 bases. J was trimmed by 8 bases and V by 3 bases; bases with no gene match: 10. CDR3 length: 15 amino acids. The germline V gene encodes CDR1 LGHNT and CDR2 FRNRAP.

This rearrangement joins TRBV5-5 to TRBJ1-2; no firm D call. The V end was cut by 2 bases, the J end by 7 bases, with 27 bases between. Germline V CDR1 and CDR2: SGHKS, YYEKEE (reference sequence). The CDR3 has 18 amino acids. This CDR3 is CASSLAPGDAAGSGGYTF. CDR3 nucleotides: TGTGCCAGCAGCTTAGCCCCGGGAGACGCAGCCGGAAGTGGTGGCTACACCTTC.

The chain joins TRBV19 to TRBJ2-2; D may be TRBD1 (6 bases). There are 16 residues in the CDR3. V lost 3 bases and J lost 4, with 15 bases in between. The V gene's germline CDR1 is LNHDA and CDR2 SQIVND (reference sequence). CDR3 DNA: TGTGCCAGTAGTATGTTTCCCCGGACAGTCACCGGGGAGCTGTTTTTT. It is translated as CASSMFPRTVTGELFF. Drawing the rest from reference TRBV19 and TRBJ2-2, the complete variable domain is DGGITQSPKYLFRKEGQNVTLSCEQNLNHDAMYWYRQDPGQGLRLIYYSQIVNDFQKGDIAEGYSVSREKKESFPLTVTSAQKNPTAFYLCASSMFPRTVTGELFFGEGSRLTVL.

The chain combines TRBV4-2 with TRBJ2-1; D possibly corresponds to TRBD2 (5 bases). CDR1 and CDR2 from the germline V gene are LGHNA and YNFKEQ. The CDR3 runs to 18 residues. Trimming shortened V by 4 bases and J by 0 bases, and 19 bases separated the two germline ends. DNA of the CDR3: TGTGCCAGCAGCCCGCTTGGGGAGCGGTCCCTCTCCTACAATGAGCAGTTCTTC. Its protein product is CASSPLGERSLSYNEQFF.

The chain couples TRBV5-1 to TRBJ1-2; D is possibly TRBD1 (6 bases). CDR1 and CDR2 (germline): SGHRS, YFSETQ. V was trimmed by 0 bases and J by 8 bases, leaving 14 bases between them. The CDR3 contains 14 residues. The CDR3 DNA sequence: TGCGCCAGCAGCTTGGCACAGGGACTGGGCGGCTACACCTTC. Its translation is CASSLAQGLGGYTF.

This rearrangement joins TRBV25-1 to TRBJ1-2, with a possible D match to TRBD1 (5 bases). Trimming cost V 4 bases and J 8 bases, with 11 bases left between them. From germline, CDR1 is MGHDK and CDR2 SYGVNS. This CDR3 contains 12 residues. CDR3 DNA sequence: TGTGCCAGCAGTGCGGGCAGGGACGGCTACACCTTC. As protein: CASSAGRDGYTF.